This is a list of T cell receptor beta chains from one sample in a study of T-cell memory formation after mild COVID-19. TCRdb reprocessed the 5' RACE reads with MiXCR, giving one entry per CDR3 protein. The sample yields around 320,000 distinct CDR3 sequences, around 19% seen once. The material sequenced was PBMCs or a T cell subset sorted from them (not recorded which). These receptor sequences come from a man aged 18 to 29 who had mild COVID-19 (a few samples of this study predate the infection). Cell type and time point are not known. Each CDR3 is given with its conserved first and last residue. Fields, in order: V gene, D gene, clone size, J gene, CDR3 DNA, CDR3 protein. The D gene is left open where the match is weak. Clone sizes are given selectively: once, few, many, or a class where the clone is expanded.

V gene: TRBV19; D gene: TRBD2; clone size: .; J gene: TRBJ2-1; CDR3 DNA: TGTGCCAGTAGTTGGCGGGGGGGCGACGAGCAGTTCTTC; CDR3 protein: CASSWRGGDEQFF
V gene: TRBV9; D gene: .; clone size: .; J gene: TRBJ2-1; CDR3 DNA: TGTGCCAGCAGCGTGTCACCTGGGCACCTCAATGAGCAGTTCTTC; CDR3 protein: CASSVSPGHLNEQFF
V gene: TRBV15; D gene: TRBD2; clone size: few; J gene: TRBJ2-3; CDR3 DNA: TGTGCCACCGCAGCGGGGAGCACAGATACGCAGTATTTT; CDR3 protein: CATAAGSTDTQYF
V gene: TRBV12-3/TRBV12-4; D gene: TRBD1; clone size: .; J gene: TRBJ1-6; CDR3 DNA: TGTGCCAGCAGTCTCAGGACAGGGAGAGCACCCCTCCACTTT; CDR3 protein: CASSLRTGRAPLHF
V gene: TRBV6-2/TRBV6-3; D gene: TRBD1; clone size: .; J gene: TRBJ2-5; CDR3 DNA: TGTGCCAGCAGGAGCCGAGACAGGGTTTTAGAGACCCAGTACTTC; CDR3 protein: CASRSRDRVLETQYF
V gene: TRBV12-3/TRBV12-4; D gene: TRBD2; clone size: .; J gene: TRBJ2-5; CDR3 DNA: TGTGCCAGCATCCTCCGGGGTAGCGGGGCCCAAGAGACCCAGTACTTC; CDR3 protein: CASILRGSGAQETQYF
V gene: TRBV7-9; D gene: .; clone size: .; J gene: TRBJ2-2; CDR3 DNA: .; CDR3 protein: CASSSSIGTSDTGELFF
V gene: TRBV29-1; D gene: .; clone size: .; J gene: TRBJ1-5; CDR3 DNA: TGCAGCGTAGGAGAGGGGCGTCAGCCCCAGCATTTT; CDR3 protein: CSVGEGRQPQHF
V gene: TRBV2; D gene: .; clone size: .; J gene: TRBJ2-3; CDR3 DNA: TGTGCCAGCGGGACCCCTCAAGGTACGCAGTATTTT; CDR3 protein: CASGTPQGTQYF
V gene: TRBV6-6; D gene: .; clone size: .; J gene: TRBJ2-4; CDR3 DNA: TGTGCCAGCGAGTTCGGGGTAGCCAAAAACATTCAGTACTTC; CDR3 protein: CASEFGVAKNIQYF
V gene: TRBV7-2; D gene: TRBD1; clone size: .; J gene: TRBJ1-4; CDR3 DNA: TGTGCCAGCAGCTGGACGACAGGGCCGGGTGAAAAACTGTTTTTT; CDR3 protein: CASSWTTGPGEKLFF
V gene: TRBV5-1; D gene: .; clone size: many; J gene: TRBJ2-1; CDR3 DNA: TGTGCCAGCAGCTCATCGAATGAGCAGTTCTTC; CDR3 protein: CASSSSNEQFF
V gene: TRBV20-1; D gene: .; clone size: .; J gene: TRBJ2-7; CDR3 DNA: TGCAGTGCTCACCGTACAGACCTACACTACGAGCAGTACTTC; CDR3 protein: CSAHRTDLHYEQYF
V gene: TRBV5-5; D gene: .; clone size: .; J gene: TRBJ1-1; CDR3 DNA: TGTGCCAGCAGCTTGGATCGAGGGTTTCGCACTGAAGCTTTCTTT; CDR3 protein: CASSLDRGFRTEAFF
V gene: TRBV7-8; D gene: TRBD1; clone size: few; J gene: TRBJ2-2; CDR3 DNA: TGTGCCAGCAGCTTATACAGGGGGAACACCGGGGAGCTGTTTTTT; CDR3 protein: CASSLYRGNTGELFF
V gene: TRBV7-8; D gene: .; clone size: .; J gene: TRBJ2-1; CDR3 DNA: TGTGCCAGCAGCTTCAGGGGGGGGGAGTACAATGAGCAGTTCTTC; CDR3 protein: CASSFRGGEYNEQFF
V gene: TRBV10-1; D gene: .; clone size: .; J gene: TRBJ2-5; CDR3 DNA: TGCGCCAGCAGTGAGTCAGGGGCAGAGACCCAGTACTTC; CDR3 protein: CASSESGAETQYF
V gene: TRBV5-1; D gene: .; clone size: .; J gene: TRBJ1-3; CDR3 DNA: TGCGCCAGCAGCTTGGGCAGTCGCCGTGGAAACACCATATATTTT; CDR3 protein: CASSLGSRRGNTIYF
V gene: TRBV12-3/TRBV12-4; D gene: .; clone size: .; J gene: TRBJ2-2; CDR3 DNA: TGTGCCAGCATCCTGGTTGTCGGGGAGCTGTTTTTT; CDR3 protein: CASILVVGELFF
V gene: TRBV5-1; D gene: .; clone size: few; J gene: TRBJ1-1; CDR3 DNA: TGCGCCAGCAGCCCGGGACACCCGAACACTGAAGCTTTCTTT; CDR3 protein: CASSPGHPNTEAFF